This T cell receptor (beta chain) was identified during a study of shared clonotypes between healthy human individuals. CD45RO-negative CD8 cells positively selected for CCR7 made up the naive population, which excluded terminally differentiated effector memory CD45RA+ cells. Only Caucasian adults living in Nashville, Tennessee made up the donor group. Using immunoSEQ multiplex PCR, the repertoire was profiled, and TCRdb retains in-frame clones only, with some absent. The sample has about 2 million clones; around 96% are singletons. This sequence originates from a man between 18 and 29 years old in good health. Source material: naive CD8+ T cells sorted from blood.

CDR3 region: CSVDRTGELFF. CDR3 sequence (DNA): TGCAGCGTTGACAGGACCGGGGAGCTGTTTTTT. The genes are TRBV29-1 and TRBJ2-2; D gene ambiguous. CDR1 SQVTM and CDR2 ANQGSEA come from the germline V gene. CDR3 length: 11 amino acids. Trimming removed 3 bases from V and 5 bases from J, with 4 bases in between.